The present T cell receptor (beta chain) was sequenced within a study of blood T cell repertoires in COVID-19. Overall study context: PBMCs, B-cell-depleted T cells, or T cells were the source of the cDNA or gDNA that made up the material.

The repertoire was sequenced with immunoSEQ multiplex PCR; TCRdb's copy has only in-frame clones and lacks some. Here the sample spans about 440,000 clones, 80% to 95% being singletons. This TCR came from a man between 18 and 29 years old who had recovered from COVID-19. Sequenced material: PBMCs or T cells enriched from blood (not recorded which).

The CDR3 nucleotides read TGTGCCAGCAGCTTAGGGCTAGCGTCACCTTTAGAGACCCAGTACTTC. Amino acids: CASSLGLASPLETQYF. The J gene is TRBJ2-5, the V gene TRBV11-3, with a weak D call TRBD2 (6 bases). This CDR3 region has 16 residues. Germline loops: CDR1 SGHNT, CDR2 YENEEA. Trimming removed 1 base at V and 4 bases at J, with 16 bases between.